These 2 T cell receptor beta chains were all obtained from the same sample, sequenced in a study of cytomegalovirus exposure and HLA in healthy donors (dated by TCRdb to the late 2010s). Libraries were constructed by the immunoSEQ multiplex PCR assay. For the multiplex PCR, a mixture combining 60 forward primers for TCR Vbeta segments and 13 reverse primers for TCR Jbeta segments was used. TCRdb's version of the immuneACCESS table is confined to in-frame rearrangements and falls short of the full clone set. An unresolved V gene accounts for under half of the shortfall where checked; the remainder is of unknown origin. The sample table holds roughly 60,000 clones, of which about 80% were seen once. The ten largest clones take up about 4.3% of the sample. The sample consisted of PBMCs. The receptor source for this set is a man aged 25-40 years in good health and CMV-seronegative.

The rearrangement uses TRBV25-1 and TRBJ1-6; the match to TRBD1 covers 9 bases. The CDR3 length is 16 residues. The germline CDR1 and CDR2 sequences are MGHDK and SYGVNS. With V trimmed by 3 bases and J by 5 bases, 5 bases remained unmatched. The CDR3 spells CASSDTGGSNNSPLHF. CDR3 bases: TGTGCCAGCAGTGACACAGGGGGCTCTAATAATTCACCCCTCCACTTT.

The chain is built from TRBV6-1 and TRBJ2-5, with a weak D call TRBD1 (5 bases). The CDR3 totals 15 residues. The germline CDR1 and CDR2 sequences are MNHNS and SASEGT. V shed 8 bases and J shed 2 bases, with 18 bases lying between them. As DNA, the CDR3 is TGTGCCAGCCCTGCGGCGACAGCAGTACAAGAGACCCAGTACTTC. This sequence encodes CASPAATAVQETQYF.